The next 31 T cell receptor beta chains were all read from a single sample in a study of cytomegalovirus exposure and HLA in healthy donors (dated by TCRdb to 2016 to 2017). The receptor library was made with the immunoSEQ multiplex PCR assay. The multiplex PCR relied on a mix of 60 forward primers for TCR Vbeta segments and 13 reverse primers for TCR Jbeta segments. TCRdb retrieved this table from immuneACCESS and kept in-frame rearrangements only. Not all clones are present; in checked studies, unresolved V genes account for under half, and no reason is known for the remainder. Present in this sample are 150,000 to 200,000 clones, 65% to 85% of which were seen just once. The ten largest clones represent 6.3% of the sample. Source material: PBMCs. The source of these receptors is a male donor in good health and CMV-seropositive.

CDR3 region: CASSLDRVVNTEAFF. The CDR3 nucleotides are TGCGCCAGCAGTTTAGACAGGGTGGTGAACACTGAAGCTTTCTTT. The chain recombines TRBV5-1 with TRBJ1-1; 7 nucleotides match TRBD1. The trim removed 5 bases at V and 0 bases at J, leaving 7 bases unmatched. Germline CDR1 reads SGHRS; CDR2 reads YFSETQ. The CDR3 is made up of 15 amino acids.

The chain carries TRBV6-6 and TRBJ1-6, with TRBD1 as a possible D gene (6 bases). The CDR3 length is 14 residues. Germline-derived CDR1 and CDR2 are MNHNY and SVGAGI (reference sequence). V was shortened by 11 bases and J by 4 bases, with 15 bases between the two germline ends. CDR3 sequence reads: CASMDRQYNSPLHF. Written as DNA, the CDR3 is TGTGCCTCAATGGACAGACAGTATAATTCACCCCTCCACTTT.

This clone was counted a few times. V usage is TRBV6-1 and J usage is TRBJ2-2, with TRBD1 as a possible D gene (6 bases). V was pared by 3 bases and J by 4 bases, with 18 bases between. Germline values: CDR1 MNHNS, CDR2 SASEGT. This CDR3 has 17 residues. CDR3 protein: CASSEATRTDLTGELFF. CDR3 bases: TGTGCCAGCAGTGAGGCCACTAGGACAGACCTCACCGGGGAGCTGTTTTTT.

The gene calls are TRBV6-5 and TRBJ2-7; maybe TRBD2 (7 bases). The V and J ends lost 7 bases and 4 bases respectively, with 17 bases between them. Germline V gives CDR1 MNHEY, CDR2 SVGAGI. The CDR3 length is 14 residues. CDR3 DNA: TGTGCCAGCACCCCGGACAGCGGGAAATACGAGCAGTACTTC. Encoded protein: CASTPDSGKYEQYF.

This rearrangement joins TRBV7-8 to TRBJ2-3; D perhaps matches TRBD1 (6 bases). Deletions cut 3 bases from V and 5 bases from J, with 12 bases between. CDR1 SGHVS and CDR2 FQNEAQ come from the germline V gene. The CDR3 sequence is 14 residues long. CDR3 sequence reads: CASSFGQSLDTQYF. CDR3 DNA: TGTGCCAGCAGCTTTGGACAGTCTTTAGATACGCAGTATTTT. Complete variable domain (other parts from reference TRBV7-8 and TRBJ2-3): GAGVSQSPRYKVAKRGQDVALRCDPISGHVSLFWYQQALGQGPEFLTYFQNEAQLDKSGLPSDRFFAERPEGSVSTLKIQRTQQEDSAVYLCASSFGQSLDTQYFGPGTRLTVL.

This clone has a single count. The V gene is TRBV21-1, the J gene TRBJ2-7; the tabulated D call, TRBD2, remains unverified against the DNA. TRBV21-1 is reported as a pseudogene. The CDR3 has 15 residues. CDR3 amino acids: CANGSREDRLYEQYF. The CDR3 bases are TGTGCCAACGGGAGTAGAGAGGATAGGCTCTACGAGCAGTACTTC.

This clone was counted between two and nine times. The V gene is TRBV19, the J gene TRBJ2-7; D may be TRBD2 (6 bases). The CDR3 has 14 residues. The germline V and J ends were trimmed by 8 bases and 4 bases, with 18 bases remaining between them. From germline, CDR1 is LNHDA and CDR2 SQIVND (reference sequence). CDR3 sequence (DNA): TGTGCCAGTGGTCAAAGATACGGGGGTTACGAGCAGTACTTC. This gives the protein CASGQRYGGYEQYF.

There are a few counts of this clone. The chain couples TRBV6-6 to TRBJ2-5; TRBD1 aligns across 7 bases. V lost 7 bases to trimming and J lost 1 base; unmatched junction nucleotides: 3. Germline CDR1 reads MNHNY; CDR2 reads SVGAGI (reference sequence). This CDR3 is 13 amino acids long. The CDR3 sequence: CASTRDSQETQYF. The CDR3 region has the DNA TGTGCCAGCACTCGGGACAGCCAAGAGACCCAGTACTTC.

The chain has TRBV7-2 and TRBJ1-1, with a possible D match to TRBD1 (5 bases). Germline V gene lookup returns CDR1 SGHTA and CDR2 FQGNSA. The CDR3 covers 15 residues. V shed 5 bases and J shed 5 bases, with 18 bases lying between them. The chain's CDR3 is CASSPTGGGETEAFF. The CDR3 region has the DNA TGTGCCAGCAGCCCGACCGGGGGGGGTGAGACTGAAGCTTTCTTT.

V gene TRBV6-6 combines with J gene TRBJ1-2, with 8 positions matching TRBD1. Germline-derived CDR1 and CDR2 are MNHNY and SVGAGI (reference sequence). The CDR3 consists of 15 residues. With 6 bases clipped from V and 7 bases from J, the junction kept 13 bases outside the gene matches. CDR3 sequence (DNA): TGTGCCAGCAGCCCCTTGACAGGGGAAGGAAGTGGCTACACCTTC. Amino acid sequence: CASSPLTGEGSGYTF.

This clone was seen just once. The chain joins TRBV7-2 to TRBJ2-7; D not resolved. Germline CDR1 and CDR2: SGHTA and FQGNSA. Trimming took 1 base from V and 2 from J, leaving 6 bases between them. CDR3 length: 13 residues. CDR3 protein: CASSLGTTYEQYF. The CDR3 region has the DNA TGTGCCAGCAGCTTAGGCACAACCTACGAGCAGTACTTC.

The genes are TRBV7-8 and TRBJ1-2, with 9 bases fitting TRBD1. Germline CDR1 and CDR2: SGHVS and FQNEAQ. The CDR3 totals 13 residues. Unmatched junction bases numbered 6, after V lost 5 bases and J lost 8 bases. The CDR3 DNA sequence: TGTGCCAGCAGCCCGGGGACAGGGATCGGCTACACCTTC. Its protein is CASSPGTGIGYTF.

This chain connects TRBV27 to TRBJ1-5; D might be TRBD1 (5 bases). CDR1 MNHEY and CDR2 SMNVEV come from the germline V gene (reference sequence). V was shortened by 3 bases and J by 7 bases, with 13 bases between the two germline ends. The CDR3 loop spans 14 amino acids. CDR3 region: CASSLDGTRQPQHF. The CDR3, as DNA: TGTGCCAGCAGTTTGGATGGGACTAGGCAGCCCCAGCATTTT.

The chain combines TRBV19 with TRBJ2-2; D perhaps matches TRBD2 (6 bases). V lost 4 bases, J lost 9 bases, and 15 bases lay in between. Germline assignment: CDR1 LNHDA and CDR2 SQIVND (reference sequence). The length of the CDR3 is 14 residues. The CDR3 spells CASSTGLGGRELFF. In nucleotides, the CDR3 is TGTGCCAGTAGTACGGGGTTGGGAGGCCGGGAGCTGTTTTTT.

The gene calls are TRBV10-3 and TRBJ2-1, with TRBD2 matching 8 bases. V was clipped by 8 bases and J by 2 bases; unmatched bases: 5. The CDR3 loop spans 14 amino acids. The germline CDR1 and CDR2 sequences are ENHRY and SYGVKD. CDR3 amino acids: CAIRTSGAYNEQFF. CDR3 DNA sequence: TGTGCCATCCGAACTAGCGGAGCCTACAATGAGCAGTTCTTC.

The CDR3 nucleotides read TGTGCCAGCAGCTTAGAGGAAAGACTGGGCAATGAGCAGTTCTTC. This encodes CASSLEERLGNEQFF. This chain connects TRBV7-9 to TRBJ2-1; D not certain. Trimming cost V 1 base and J 6 bases, with 13 bases left between them. Germline lookup yields CDR1 SEHNR and CDR2 FQNEAQ (reference sequence). This CDR3 region has 15 residues.

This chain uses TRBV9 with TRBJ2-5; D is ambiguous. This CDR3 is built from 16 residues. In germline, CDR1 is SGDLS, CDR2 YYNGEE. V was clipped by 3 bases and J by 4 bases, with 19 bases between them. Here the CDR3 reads CASSGRPSPFPETQYF. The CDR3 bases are TGTGCCAGCAGCGGGAGACCGAGCCCCTTCCCAGAGACCCAGTACTTC. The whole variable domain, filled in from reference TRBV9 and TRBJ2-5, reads DSGVTQTPKHLITATGQRVTLRCSPRSGDLSVYWYQQSLDQGLQFLIQYYNGEERAKGNILERFSAQQFPDLHSELNLSSLELGDSALYFCASSGRPSPFPETQYFGPGTRLLVL.

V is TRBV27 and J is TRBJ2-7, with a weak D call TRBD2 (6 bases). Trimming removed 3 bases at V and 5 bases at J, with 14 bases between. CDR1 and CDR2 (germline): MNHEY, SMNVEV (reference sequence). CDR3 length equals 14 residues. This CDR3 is CASSLGGAPNEQYF. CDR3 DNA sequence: TGTGCCAGCAGTTTGGGCGGGGCACCTAACGAGCAGTACTTC.

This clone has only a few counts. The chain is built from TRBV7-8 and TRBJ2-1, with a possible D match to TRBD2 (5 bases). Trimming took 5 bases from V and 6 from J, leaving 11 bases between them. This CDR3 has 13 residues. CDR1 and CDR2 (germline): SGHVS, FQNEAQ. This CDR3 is CASSPRTFNEQFF. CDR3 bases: TGTGCCAGCAGCCCAAGGACTTTCAATGAGCAGTTCTTC.

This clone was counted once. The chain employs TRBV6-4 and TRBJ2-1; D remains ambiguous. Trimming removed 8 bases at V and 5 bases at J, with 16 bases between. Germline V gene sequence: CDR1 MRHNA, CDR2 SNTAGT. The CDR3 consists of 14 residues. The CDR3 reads CASAPHPTDNEQFF. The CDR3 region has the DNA TGTGCCAGCGCCCCCCATCCTACCGACAATGAGCAGTTCTTC.

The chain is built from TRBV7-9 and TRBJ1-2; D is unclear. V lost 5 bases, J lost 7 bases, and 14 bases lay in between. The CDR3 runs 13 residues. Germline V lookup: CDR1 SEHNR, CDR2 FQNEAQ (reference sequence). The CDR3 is CASSEAGVSGYTF. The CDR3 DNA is TGTGCCAGCAGCGAGGCTGGAGTAAGTGGCTACACCTTC.

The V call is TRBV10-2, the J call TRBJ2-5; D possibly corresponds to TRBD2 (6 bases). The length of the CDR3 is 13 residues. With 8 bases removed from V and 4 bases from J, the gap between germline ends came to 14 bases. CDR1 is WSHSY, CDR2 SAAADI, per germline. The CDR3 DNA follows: TGCGCCAGCGCCCGAGGAGGGGTAGAGACCCAGTACTTC. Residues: CASARGGVETQYF.

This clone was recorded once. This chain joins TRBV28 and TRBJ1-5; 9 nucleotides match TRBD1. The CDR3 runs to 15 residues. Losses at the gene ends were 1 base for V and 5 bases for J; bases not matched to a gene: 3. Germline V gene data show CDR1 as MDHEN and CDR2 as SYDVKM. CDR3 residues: CASSLSGTGYQPQHF. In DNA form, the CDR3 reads TGTGCCAGCAGTTTATCGGGGACAGGGTATCAGCCCCAGCATTTT.

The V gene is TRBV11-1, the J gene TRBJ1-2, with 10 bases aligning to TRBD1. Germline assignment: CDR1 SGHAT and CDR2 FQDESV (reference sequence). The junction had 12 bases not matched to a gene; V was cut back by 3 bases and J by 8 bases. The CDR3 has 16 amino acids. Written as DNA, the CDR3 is TGTGCCAGCAGCTTGGGGGACAGGGGAAGGGCAAGCGGCTACACCTTC. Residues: CASSLGDRGRASGYTF.

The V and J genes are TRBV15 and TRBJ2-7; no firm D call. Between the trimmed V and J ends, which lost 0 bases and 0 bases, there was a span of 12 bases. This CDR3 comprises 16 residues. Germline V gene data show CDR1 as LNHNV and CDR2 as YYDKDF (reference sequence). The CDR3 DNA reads TGTGCCACCAGCAGAGATCCGTCACTTAGCTCCTACGAGCAGTACTTC. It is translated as CATSRDPSLSSYEQYF.

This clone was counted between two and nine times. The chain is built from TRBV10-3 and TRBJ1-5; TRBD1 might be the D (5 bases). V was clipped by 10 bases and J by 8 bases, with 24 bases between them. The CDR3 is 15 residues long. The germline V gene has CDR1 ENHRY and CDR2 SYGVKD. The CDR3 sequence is CASSPTDGGTEPQHF. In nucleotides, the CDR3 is TGTGCCAGCAGCCCTACCGATGGGGGGACCGAGCCCCAGCATTTT.

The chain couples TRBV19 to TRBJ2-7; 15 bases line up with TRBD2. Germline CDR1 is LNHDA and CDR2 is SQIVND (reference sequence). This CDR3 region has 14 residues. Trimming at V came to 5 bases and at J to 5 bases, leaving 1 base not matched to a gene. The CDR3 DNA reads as TGTGCCAGTAGTGGACTAGCGGGAGGGAACGAGCAGTACTTC. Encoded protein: CASSGLAGGNEQYF.

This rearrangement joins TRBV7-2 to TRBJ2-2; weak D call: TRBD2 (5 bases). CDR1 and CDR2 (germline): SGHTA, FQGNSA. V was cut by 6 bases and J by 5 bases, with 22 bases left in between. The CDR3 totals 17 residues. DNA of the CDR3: TGTGCCAGCAGTTTATATGTCGCGTCGGGAAGGACCGGGGAGCTGTTTTTT. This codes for CASSLYVASGRTGELFF.

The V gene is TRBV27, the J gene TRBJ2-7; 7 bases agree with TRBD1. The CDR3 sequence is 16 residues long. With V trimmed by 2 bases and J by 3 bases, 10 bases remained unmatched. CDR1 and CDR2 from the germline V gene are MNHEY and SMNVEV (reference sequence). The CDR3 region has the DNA TGTGCCAGCAGTTTAAACCTCAGGGGGTTCCTCTACGAGCAGTACTTC. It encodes CASSLNLRGFLYEQYF.

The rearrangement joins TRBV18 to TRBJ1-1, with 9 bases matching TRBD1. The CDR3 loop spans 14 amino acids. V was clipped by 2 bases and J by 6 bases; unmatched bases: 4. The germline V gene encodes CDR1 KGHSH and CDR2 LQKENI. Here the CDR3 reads CASSPTGGEAEAFF. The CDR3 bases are TGTGCCAGCTCACCAACAGGGGGCGAGGCTGAAGCTTTCTTT.

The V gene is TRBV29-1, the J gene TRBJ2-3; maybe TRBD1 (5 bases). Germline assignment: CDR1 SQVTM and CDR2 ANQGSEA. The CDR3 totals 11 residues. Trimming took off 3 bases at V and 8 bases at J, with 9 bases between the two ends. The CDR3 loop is CSVDDRSTQYF. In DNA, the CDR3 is TGCAGCGTTGATGACAGAAGTACGCAGTATTTT.